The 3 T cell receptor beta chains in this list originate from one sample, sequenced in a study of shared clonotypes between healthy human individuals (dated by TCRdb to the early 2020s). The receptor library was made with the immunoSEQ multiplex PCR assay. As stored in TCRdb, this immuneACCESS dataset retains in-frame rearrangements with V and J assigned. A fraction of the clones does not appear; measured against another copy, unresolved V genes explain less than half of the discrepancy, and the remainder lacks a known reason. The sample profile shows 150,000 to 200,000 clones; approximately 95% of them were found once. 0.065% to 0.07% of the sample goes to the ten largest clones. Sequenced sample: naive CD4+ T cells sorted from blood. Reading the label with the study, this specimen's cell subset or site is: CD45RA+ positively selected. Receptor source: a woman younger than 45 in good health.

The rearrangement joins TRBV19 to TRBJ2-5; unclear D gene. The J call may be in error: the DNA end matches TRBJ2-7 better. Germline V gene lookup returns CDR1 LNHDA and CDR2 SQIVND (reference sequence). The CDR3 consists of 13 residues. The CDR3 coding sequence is TGTGCCAGTAGTAGCGACAACTCCTACGAGCAGTACTTC. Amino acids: CASSSDNSYEQYF.

The CDR3 region has the DNA TGTGCCAGCAGTTTCGGACAGGGTTTAAATAATTCACCCCTCCACTTT. It codes for CASSFGQGLNNSPLHF. This sequence joins TRBV27 and TRBJ1-6; 8 bases agree with TRBD1. Germline assignment: CDR1 MNHEY and CDR2 SMNVEV (reference sequence). J was trimmed by 5 bases and V by 3 bases; bases with no gene match: 6. CDR3 length: 16 residues.

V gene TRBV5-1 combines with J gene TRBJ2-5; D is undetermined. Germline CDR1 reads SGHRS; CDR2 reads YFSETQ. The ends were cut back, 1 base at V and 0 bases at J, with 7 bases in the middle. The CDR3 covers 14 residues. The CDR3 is CASSLSRYQETQYF. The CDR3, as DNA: TGCGCCAGCAGCTTGTCCAGGTACCAAGAGACCCAGTACTTC. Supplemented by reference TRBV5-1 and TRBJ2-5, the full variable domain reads KAGVTQTPRYLIKTRGQQVTLSCSPISGHRSVSWYQQTPGQGLQFLFEYFSETQRNKGNFPGRFSGRQFSNSRSEMNVSTLELGDSALYLCASSLSRYQETQYFGPGTRLLVL.